This T cell receptor beta chain comes out of a study of Ad26.COV2.S vaccination and SARS-CoV-2 variants. In the study overall: Intramuscular Ad26.COV2.S at 5x10^10 or 1x10^11 viral particles.

Sequenced by immunoSEQ multiplex PCR; TCRdb stores in-frame clones only, minus some. The profile shows approximately 400,000 clones, about four fifths of them singletons. Treatment: roughly 19 received Ad26.COV2.S at low or high dose, single or two shots; about five received placebo; per-sample allocation not given. Sampling took place 63 days after the first vaccine or placebo injection. The vaccine delivered Wuhan-strain SARS-CoV-2 spike through an Ad26 vector. Study results and caveats: Analytic work on TCR breadth and depth might have understated the full extent of total T cell responses.

As to this clone: Its antigen is unknown.

Per the germline V gene, CDR1 is LGHDT and CDR2 is YNNKEL (reference sequence). The CDR3 spans 16 residues. Losses at the gene ends were 4 bases for V and 2 bases for J; bases not matched to a gene: 7. The material sequenced was peripheral blood, taken in a trial of Ad26.COV2.S vaccine versus placebo. This chain uses TRBV3-1 (or the pseudogene TRBV3-2) with TRBJ2-2, with 7 bases that match TRBD1. This receptor was taken from a person between 18 and 65 years old who received the Ad26.COV2.S COVID-19 vaccine or a placebo. In nucleotides, the CDR3 is TGTGCCAGCAGCCCGACCGGGACAGCCAACACCGGGGAGCTGTTTTTT. The encoded protein is CASSPTGTANTGELFF.